This TCR beta chain was recovered during a study of T-cell memory formation after mild COVID-19. Regarding the study as a whole: SARS-CoV-2 specificity of second-wave clones peaking day 37 was unconfirmed.

Germline loops: CDR1 KGHDR, CDR2 SFDVKD. The CDR3 covers 14 residues. Trimming took 1 base from V and 0 from J, leaving 3 bases between them. TCRdb re-derived calls from the 5' RACE reads in MiXCR, one entry per CDR3 protein. The data hold about 470,000 distinct CDR3 sequences, with approximately 25% observed a single time. Of note for this clonotype: Its antigen is as yet unknown.

The chain has TRBV24-1 and TRBJ1-5; D not certain. The source of this sequence is an adult woman who had mild COVID-19 (a few samples of this study predate the infection). Cell type and time point are not known. The sequenced sample was PBMCs or a T cell subset sorted from them (not recorded which). As DNA, the CDR3 is TGTGCCACCAGTGATTTATATAGCAATCAGCCCCAGCATTTT. It translates to CATSDLYSNQPQHF.